This T cell receptor (beta chain) is drawn from a study of prognosis after radiotherapy for stage I lung cancer. Study-level information: Non-small cell lung cancer patients were all deemed medically inoperable. Study-wide points: In patients with versus without metastases, TRBV and TRBJ gene usage reportedly differed. Lower Shannon entropy values were found after stereotactic body radiation therapy in patients who developed distant metastases.

Sample collection consisted of roughly 5.9 milliliters of peripheral blood drawn at each of two time points. Genomic DNA was the source, and TCR beta CDR3 was amplified from it by two-round multiplex PCR. The use of primers specific to each TRBV and TRBJ gene characterized first-round PCR. TCRdb ran MiXCR on the multiplex PCR reads and lists one entry per CDR3 protein. In the table there are about 13,000 distinct CDR3 sequences, 25% to 40% of which are singletons. This CDR3 contains 14 residues. The germline CDR1 and CDR2 sequences are MGHRA and YSYEKL. Germline trimming cut 2 bases from V and 10 bases from J; bases unmatched to any gene: 10. For this clonotype: The antigen is not known.

This specimen consisted of PBMCs, obtained before or after stereotactic body radiation therapy (not recorded which). This chain connects TRBV4-1 to TRBJ1-2, with 7 bases that match TRBD1. This receptor was identified in a donor of 50 years or more with non-small cell lung cancer. The DNA of the CDR3 is TGCGCCAGCAGCCAATCTACAGGGGTAAATGACTACACCTTC. This encodes CASSQSTGVNDYTF.